The 17 T cell receptor beta chains below come from one sample, sequenced in a study of vaccination effects on CD4 cells after COVID-19. Here immunoSEQ multiplex PCR was the method, and the copy in TCRdb shows in-frame clones only, minus some. The sample lists approximately 40,000 clones; around 73% were seen once. With the ViraFEST assay, the study expanded antigen-specific CD4+ T cells using viral peptide pools, then sequenced them. Cells that had been cultured for less than eleven days were the source of isolated CD4+ T cells. Documented for the person is a PCR-confirmed SARS-CoV-2 infection occurring between March and December 2020. For these TCRs, the target antigens are not known. The sample here was CD4+ T cells from PBMCs cultured with a peptide pool, taken before COVID-19 vaccination. The receptors here all came from a human donor who had a prior SARS-CoV-2 infection.

The chain carries TRBV6-5 and TRBJ2-1; D call uncertain. Trimming took off 6 bases at V and 0 bases at J, with 12 bases between the two ends. Germline V lookup: CDR1 MNHEY, CDR2 SVGAGI. The CDR3 runs to 15 residues. The DNA of the CDR3 is TGTGCCAGCAGGTGGACGGAGAGCTCCTACAATGAGCAGTTCTTC. It yields the protein CASRWTESSYNEQFF.

This clone came up many times. The chain employs TRBV19 and TRBJ1-5; TRBD1 might be the D (5 bases). CDR1 and CDR2 from the germline V gene are LNHDA and SQIVND (reference sequence). This CDR3 has 15 residues. V was trimmed by 5 bases and J by 0 bases, leaving 11 bases between them. The CDR3 DNA reads as TGTGCCAGTAGTTCCGGGACGCCTAGCAATCAGCCCCAGCATTTT. Its protein is CASSSGTPSNQPQHF.

The chain recombines TRBV7-9 with TRBJ2-5, with 12 bases aligning to TRBD2. Germline V CDR1 and CDR2: SEHNR, FQNEAQ (reference sequence). With 6 bases clipped from V and 4 bases from J, the junction kept 12 bases outside the gene matches. The CDR3 covers 17 residues. The CDR3 coding sequence is TGTGCCAGCAGTCCCTCGACTAGCGGGAGAATGCGAGAGACCCAGTACTTC. Protein: CASSPSTSGRMRETQYF. Variable domain in full (rest from reference TRBV7-9 and TRBJ2-5): DTGVSQNPRHKITKRGQNVTFRCDPISEHNRLYWYRQTLGQGPEFLTYFQNEAQLEKSRLLSDRFSAERPKGSFSTLEIQRTEQGDSAMYLCASSPSTSGRMRETQYFGPGTRLLVL.

This clone was counted once. The chain recombines TRBV14 with TRBJ2-3, with 9 bases matching TRBD2. Per germline, CDR1 SGHDN and CDR2 FVKESK. V shed 0 bases and J 2 bases; nucleotides not matched to a gene: 6. The length of the CDR3 is 17 residues. CDR3 sequence reads: CASSQDHTSGYTDTQYF. CDR3 bases: TGTGCCAGCAGCCAAGACCACACTAGCGGGTACACAGATACGCAGTATTTT.

This clone was picked up one time. CDR3 region: CASSRGQGTYEQYF. The DNA for the CDR3 is TGTGCCAGCAGCAGAGGACAGGGGACCTACGAGCAGTACTTC. V and J are TRBV9 and TRBJ2-7; 9 bases agree with TRBD1. Germline trimming cut 4 bases from V and 2 bases from J; bases unmatched to any gene: 4. The CDR3 is 14 residues long. Germline assignment: CDR1 SGDLS and CDR2 YYNGEE. Supplemented by reference TRBV9 and TRBJ2-7, the full variable domain reads DSGVTQTPKHLITATGQRVTLRCSPRSGDLSVYWYQQSLDQGLQFLIQYYNGEERAKGNILERFSAQQFPDLHSELNLSSLELGDSALYFCASSRGQGTYEQYFGPGTRLTVT.

The chain employs TRBV28 and TRBJ1-5; TRBD1 matches 10 bases. CDR1 and CDR2 (germline): MDHEN, SYDVKM. J lost 0 bases, V lost 6 bases, and 11 bases had no gene match. This CDR3 comprises 18 residues. CDR3 nucleotides: TGTGCCAGCAGCCTCGGACAGGGGGGAGCCCATAGCAATCAGCCCCAGCATTTT. Its translation: CASSLGQGGAHSNQPQHF.

The chain employs TRBV9 and TRBJ1-3; TRBD1 is a possible D gene (5 bases). V was trimmed by 3 bases and J by 1 base, leaving 20 bases between them. Germline CDR1 is SGDLS and CDR2 is YYNGEE. This CDR3 region has 18 residues. The CDR3 here is CASSDRLGGDQSGNTIYF. The CDR3 bases are TGTGCCAGCAGCGATAGGTTGGGGGGGGACCAATCTGGAAACACCATATATTTT.

The chain couples TRBV5-6 to TRBJ2-3; no firm D call. Germline CDR1 reads SGHDT; CDR2 reads YYEEEE. The CDR3 spans 13 residues. Deletions cut 4 bases from V and 4 bases from J, with 10 bases between. DNA for the CDR3: TGTGCCAGCAGCCTGCGGCCCTCAGATACGCAGTATTTT. Translation gives CASSLRPSDTQYF.

This chain joins TRBV29-1 and TRBJ1-3, with D unresolved. V was pared by 4 bases and J by 3 bases, with 7 bases between. CDR3 length: 12 amino acids. From germline, CDR1 is SQVTM and CDR2 ANQGSEA. The DNA for the CDR3 is TGCAGCGTTGGTGAGGGTGGAAACACCATATATTTT. It is translated as CSVGEGGNTIYF.

In this sample, this clone turned up once. The rearrangement links TRBV2 to TRBJ2-3; tentative D call: TRBD2 (7 bases). The CDR3 consists of 16 residues. Germline V lookup: CDR1 SNHLY, CDR2 FYNNEI. Trimming shortened V by 0 bases and J by 1 base, and 11 bases separated the two germline ends. CDR3 nucleotides: TGTGCCAGCAGTGAAGCTGCGGGGGCCGGCACAGATACGCAGTATTTT. This codes for CASSEAAGAGTDTQYF. The full variable domain, in which reference TRBV2 and TRBJ2-3 provide the parts outside the CDR3, is EPEVTQTPSHQVTQMGQEVILRCVPISNHLYFYWYRQILGQKVEFLVSFYNNEISEKSEIFDDQFSVERPDGSNFTLKIRSTKLEDSAMYFCASSEAAGAGTDTQYFGPGTRLTVL.

This clone was observed a single time. The chain joins TRBV5-8 to TRBJ1-5; 9 positions agree with TRBD1. From germline, CDR1 is SGHTS and CDR2 YDEGEE. The V and J ends lost 0 bases and 4 bases, in that order; junction bases with no gene match: 5. This CDR3 has 16 residues. The CDR3 reads CASSLADRGRNQPQHF. CDR3 sequence (DNA): TGTGCCAGCAGCTTGGCTGACAGGGGGAGAAATCAGCCCCAGCATTTT.

In its sample, this clone was seen a few times. The V and J genes are TRBV7-9 and TRBJ2-7; 9 positions agree with TRBD2. The germline gives CDR1 SEHNR, CDR2 FQNEAQ (reference sequence). V shed 6 bases, J shed 0 bases, and the junction held 9 bases outside the gene matches. This CDR3 spans 16 amino acids. The CDR3 loop is CASSSAGGLNSYEQYF. Here the CDR3 DNA reads TGTGCCAGCAGTTCAGCGGGGGGACTTAACTCCTACGAGCAGTACTTC.

The chain couples TRBV7-6 to TRBJ2-3; 8 nucleotides line up with TRBD2. The CDR3 has 16 residues. Per germline, CDR1 SGHVS and CDR2 FNYEAQ. J lost 10 bases, V lost 2 bases, and 14 bases had no gene match. This CDR3 reads CASSLFAAGGTRAQYF. The DNA for the CDR3 is TGTGCCAGCAGCTTATTCGCTGCGGGAGGAACCCGGGCGCAGTATTTT. Filled out from reference TRBV7-6 and TRBJ2-3, the complete variable domain reads GAGVSQSPRYKVTKRGQDVALRCDPISGHVSLYWYRQALGQGPEFLTYFNYEAQQDKSGLPNDRFSAERPEGSISTLTIQRTEQRDSAMYRCASSLFAAGGTRAQYFGPGTRLTVL.

This rearrangement joins TRBV7-2 to TRBJ2-1; 7 positions match TRBD1. Germline loops: CDR1 SGHTA, CDR2 FQGNSA. Unmatched junction bases numbered 3, after V lost 3 bases and J lost 1 base. CDR3 size: 15 residues. In DNA, the CDR3 is TGTGCCAGCAGCTTCCGGACAGGTTCCTACAATGAGCAGTTCTTC. Its translation is CASSFRTGSYNEQFF.

This sequence joins TRBV5-6 and TRBJ1-4, with D maybe TRBD1 (5 bases). With 4 bases removed from V and 5 bases from J, the gap between germline ends came to 12 bases. This CDR3 contains 14 residues. Per the germline V gene, CDR1 is SGHDT and CDR2 is YYEEEE. CDR3 in amino acids: CASSQGQENEKLFF. The CDR3 region has the DNA TGTGCCAGCAGCCAGGGCCAGGAAAATGAAAAACTGTTTTTT.

J is TRBJ1-5 and V is TRBV5-5; D call uncertain. Germline V gene lookup returns CDR1 SGHKS and CDR2 YYEKEE (reference sequence). V gave up 0 bases and J gave up 9 bases, with 7 bases separating them. This CDR3 spans 12 amino acids. The CDR3 spells CASSLESWPQHF. The CDR3, as DNA: TGTGCCAGCAGCTTGGAATCGTGGCCCCAGCATTTT.

The chain links TRBV5-4 to TRBJ2-1; perhaps TRBD2 as D (6 bases). The V and J ends lost 0 bases and 5 bases respectively, with 12 bases between them. Germline CDR1 reads SGHNT; CDR2 reads YYREEE (reference sequence). The CDR3 is 15 residues long. CDR3 in amino acids: CASSLGPVADNEQFF. For the CDR3, the DNA is TGTGCCAGCAGCTTGGGCCCAGTAGCGGACAATGAGCAGTTCTTC.